These T cell receptor beta chains were read from a single sample in a study of cytomegalovirus exposure and HLA in healthy donors. The assay was immunoSEQ multiplex PCR, and TCRdb's table has in-frame clones only and misses some. Of about 140,000 clones in the sample, approximately 80% are singletons; the top ten hold 4.5% to 6.5%. The sample comprised PBMCs. These receptors were collected from a male donor in good health and CMV-seronegative. The CDR3 runs from the conserved cysteine through the conserved F or W. The order of the fields is J gene, clone size, D gene, V gene, CDR3 protein, CDR3 DNA. D genes are given only for firm matches. Clone sizes are given selectively: once, few, many, or a class where the clone is expanded.

TRBJ1-2 . . TRBV19 CASSMLLGGYTF TGTGCCAGTAGTATGCTCCTCGGTGGCTACACCTTC
TRBJ1-3 . . TRBV29-1 CSVAGGGNTIYF TGCAGCGTTGCCGGGGGTGGAAACACCATATATTTT
TRBJ2-4 . . TRBV5-1 CASGEGSSKNIQYF TGCGCCAGCGGGGAAGGGAGTTCCAAAAACATTCAGTACTTC
TRBJ2-1 . TRBD2 TRBV7-6 CASSQLAVSYNEQFF TGTGCCAGCAGCCAACTAGCGGTCTCCTACAATGAGCAGTTCTTC
TRBJ2-1 . . TRBV7-2 CASSPRVTFNEQFF TGTGCCAGCAGCCCCCGGGTTACTTTCAATGAGCAGTTCTTC
TRBJ2-2 . . TRBV14 CASSQVVSAGELFF TGTGCCAGCAGCCAAGTTGTCAGCGCCGGGGAGCTGTTTTTT
TRBJ1-5 . . TRBV6-5 CASSQYRGQPQHF TGTGCCAGCAGTCAGTACCGGGGTCAGCCCCAGCATTTT
TRBJ2-4 . TRBD1 TRBV4-2 CASSHGQGSNIQYF TGTGCCAGCAGCCACGGACAGGGTTCGAACATTCAGTACTTC
TRBJ1-6 once TRBD1 TRBV9 CASSPRTGGAPLHF TGTGCCAGCAGCCCCCGGACAGGGGGGGCACCCCTCCACTTT
TRBJ1-5 . . TRBV15 CATQTGSNQPQHF TGTGCCACGCAAACAGGGTCGAATCAGCCCCAGCATTTT
TRBJ1-3 . TRBD1 TRBV2 CASSEHRGSGNTIYF TGTGCCAGCAGTGAACACAGGGGCTCTGGAAACACCATATATTTT
TRBJ2-7 once TRBD1 TRBV20-1 CSGQGAYEQYF TGCAGTGGACAGGGAGCCTACGAGCAGTACTTC
TRBJ2-5 . TRBD2 TRBV18 CASSPRQGGGQETQYF TGTGCCAGCTCACCACGCCAAGGCGGGGGGCAAGAGACCCAGTACTTC
TRBJ1-6 . TRBD1 TRBV7-9 CASSQDGTGYSPLHF TGTGCCAGCAGCCAGGACGGGACAGGGTATTCACCCCTCCACTTT
TRBJ2-7 . TRBD1 TRBV6-5 CASRDRAYEQYF TGTGCCAGCAGGGACAGGGCCTACGAGCAGTACTTC
TRBJ1-1 few . TRBV2 CASRVGEENTEAFF TGTGCCAGCAGAGTCGGGGAGGAGAACACTGAAGCTTTCTTT
TRBJ2-5 . . TRBV5-8 CASSSGTGTSLGETQYF TGTGCCAGCAGCTCGGGGACCGGGACAAGTCTTGGGGAGACCCAGTACTTC
TRBJ2-7 . TRBD1 TRBV15 CATSRDRTGGEQYF TGTGCCACCAGCAGAGACCGGACAGGCGGAGAGCAGTACTTC
TRBJ2-3 few . TRBV7-2 CASGTAGALTDTQYF TGTGCCAGCGGGACGGCGGGGGCCCTCACAGATACGCAGTATTTT
TRBJ1-2 few . TRBV5-1 CASSLSDYSNYGYTF TGCGCCAGCAGCTTGTCTGACTACTCTAACTATGGCTACACCTTC
TRBJ1-1 . TRBD1 TRBV14 CASSPGGTEAFF TGTGCCAGCAGCCCAGGGGGCACTGAAGCTTTCTTT
TRBJ1-2 . . TRBV6-5 CASRGGSDGYTF TGTGCCAGCAGGGGGGGGTCTGATGGCTACACCTTC
TRBJ1-2 . TRBD1 TRBV5-4 CASSLGGTGDYGYTF TGTGCCAGCAGCTTGGGGGGGACAGGGGACTATGGCTACACCTTC
TRBJ2-3 . . TRBV7-2 CASSLGVSADTQYF TGTGCCAGCAGCTTAGGAGTTTCGGCAGATACGCAGTATTTT
TRBJ1-2 . . TRBV10-3 CAISVSTHNYGYTF TGTGCCATCAGTGTCTCGACTCACAACTATGGCTACACCTTC
TRBJ2-3 . TRBD2 TRBV4-3 CASSQERASGADTQYF TGCGCCAGCAGCCAAGAGCGGGCTAGCGGGGCAGATACGCAGTATTTT
TRBJ1-2 . . TRBV5-1 CASSLLGRGYTF TGCGCCAGCAGCTTGTTGGGCCGGGGCTACACCTTC
TRBJ1-1 . . TRBV19 CASRGLKLGRDTEAFF TGTGCCAGTAGGGGCCTGAAGTTGGGGAGGGACACTGAAGCTTTCTTT
TRBJ1-2 once . TRBV18 CASSPGFNYGYTF TGTGCCAGCTCACCCGGGTTTAACTATGGCTACACCTTC
TRBJ1-1 . . TRBV5-1 CASSLTVSPPNTEAFF TGCGCCAGCAGCCTCACGGTGTCCCCCCCAAACACTGAAGCTTTCTTT